This T cell receptor beta chain was recovered during a study of blood T cell repertoires in COVID-19. Study overall: COVID-19 samples, acute and convalescent, were from the United States, Italy and Spain. Sample material is recorded as cDNA or gDNA derived from T cells, B-cell-depleted T cells, or PBMCs.

This CDR3 has 16 residues. The trim removed 1 base at V and 5 bases at J, leaving 10 bases unmatched. CDR1 and CDR2 (germline): SGHKS, YYEKEE (reference sequence). Per the original methods: For nucleated cells, counts were estimated from reference gene primer amplification. Clones were sequenced by immunoSEQ multiplex PCR, and TCRdb holds only the in-frame ones, with some missing. The D gene and trimming were derived from the DNA, and the V and J assignments and clone size from that table. The table shows 100,000 to 150,000 clones, with around 89% occurring only once. The origin of this receptor is a man aged 65-85 years with active or convalescent COVID-19. The sequencing sample was made of peripheral blood. J is TRBJ2-7 and V is TRBV5-5, with 9 bases aligning to TRBD1. CDR3 coding DNA: TGTGCCAGCAGCTTGCCCGGACGGACAGGGGTCCACGAGCAGTACTTC. This encodes CASSLPGRTGVHEQYF.